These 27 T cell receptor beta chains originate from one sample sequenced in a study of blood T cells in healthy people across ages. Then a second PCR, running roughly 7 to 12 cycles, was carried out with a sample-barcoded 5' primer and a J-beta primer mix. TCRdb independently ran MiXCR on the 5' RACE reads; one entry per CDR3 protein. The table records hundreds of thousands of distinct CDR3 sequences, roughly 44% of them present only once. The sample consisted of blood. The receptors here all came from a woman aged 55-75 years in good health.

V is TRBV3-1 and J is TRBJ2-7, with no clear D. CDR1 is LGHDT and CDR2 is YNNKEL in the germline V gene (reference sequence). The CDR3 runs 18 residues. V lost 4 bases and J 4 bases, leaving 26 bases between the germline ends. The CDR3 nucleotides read TGTGCCAGCAGCCCACCCCAGGCAGTCGGCTTGCCTCGATACGAGCAGTACTTC. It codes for CASSPPQAVGLPRYEQYF.

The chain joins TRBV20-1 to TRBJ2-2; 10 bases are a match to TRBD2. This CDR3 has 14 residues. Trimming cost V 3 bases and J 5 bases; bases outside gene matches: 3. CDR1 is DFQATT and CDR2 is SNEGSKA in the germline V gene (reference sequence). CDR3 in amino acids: CSARLAGDTGELFF. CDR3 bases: TGCAGTGCTAGGCTAGCGGGAGATACCGGGGAGCTGTTTTTT.

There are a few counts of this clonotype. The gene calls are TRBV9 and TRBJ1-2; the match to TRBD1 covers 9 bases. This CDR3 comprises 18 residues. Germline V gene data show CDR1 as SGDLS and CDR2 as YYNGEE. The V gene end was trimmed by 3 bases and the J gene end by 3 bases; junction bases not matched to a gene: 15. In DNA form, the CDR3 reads TGTGCCAGCAGCGCAGTAGGAGGAGGGGACAGGGTCGACTATGGCTACACCTTC. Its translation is CASSAVGGGDRVDYGYTF.

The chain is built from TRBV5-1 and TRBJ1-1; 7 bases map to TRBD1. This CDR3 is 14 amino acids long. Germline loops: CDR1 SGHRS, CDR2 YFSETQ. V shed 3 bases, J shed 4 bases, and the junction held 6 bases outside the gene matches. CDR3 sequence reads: CASSWWGQSTEAFF. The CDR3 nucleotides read TGCGCCAGCAGCTGGTGGGGACAGTCCACTGAAGCTTTCTTT.

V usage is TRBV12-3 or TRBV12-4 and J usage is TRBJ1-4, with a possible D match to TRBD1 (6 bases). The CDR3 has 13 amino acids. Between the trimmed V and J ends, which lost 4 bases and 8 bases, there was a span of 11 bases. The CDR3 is CASSSGADEKLFF. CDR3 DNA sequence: TGTGCCAGCAGTTCAGGGGCGGACGAAAAACTGTTTTTT.

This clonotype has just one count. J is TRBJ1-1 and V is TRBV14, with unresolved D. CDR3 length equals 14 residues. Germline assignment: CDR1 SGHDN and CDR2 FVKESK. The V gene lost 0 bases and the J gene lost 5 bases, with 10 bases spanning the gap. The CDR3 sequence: CASSQDETDTEAFF. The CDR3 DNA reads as TGTGCCAGCAGCCAAGATGAGACTGATACTGAAGCTTTCTTT.

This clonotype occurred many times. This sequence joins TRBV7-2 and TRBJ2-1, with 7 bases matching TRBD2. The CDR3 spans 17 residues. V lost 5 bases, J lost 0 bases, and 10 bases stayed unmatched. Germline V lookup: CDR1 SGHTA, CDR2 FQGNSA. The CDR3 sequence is CASSAVAGATSYNEQFF. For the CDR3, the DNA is TGTGCCAGCAGCGCGGTTGCGGGAGCTACCTCCTACAATGAGCAGTTCTTC.

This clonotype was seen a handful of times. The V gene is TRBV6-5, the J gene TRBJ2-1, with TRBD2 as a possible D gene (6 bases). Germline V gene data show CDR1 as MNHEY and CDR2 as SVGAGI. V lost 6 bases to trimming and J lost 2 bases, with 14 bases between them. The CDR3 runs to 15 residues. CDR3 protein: CASRRRDSTYNEQFF. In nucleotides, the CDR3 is TGTGCCAGCAGACGCCGGGACTCGACCTACAATGAGCAGTTCTTC.

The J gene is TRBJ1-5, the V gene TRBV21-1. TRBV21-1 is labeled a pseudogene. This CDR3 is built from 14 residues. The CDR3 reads CASGGSGSHQPQHF. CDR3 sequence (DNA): TGTGCCAGCGGGGGGAGCGGGAGCCATCAGCCCCAGCATTTT.

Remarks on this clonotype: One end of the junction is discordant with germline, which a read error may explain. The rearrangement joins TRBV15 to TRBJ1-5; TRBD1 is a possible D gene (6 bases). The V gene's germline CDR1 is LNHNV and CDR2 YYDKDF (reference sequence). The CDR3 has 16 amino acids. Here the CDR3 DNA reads TGTGCCACCAGCAGAGAAACAGGGAGAAGCAGTCAGCCCCAGCATTTT. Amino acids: CATSRETGRSSQPQHF.

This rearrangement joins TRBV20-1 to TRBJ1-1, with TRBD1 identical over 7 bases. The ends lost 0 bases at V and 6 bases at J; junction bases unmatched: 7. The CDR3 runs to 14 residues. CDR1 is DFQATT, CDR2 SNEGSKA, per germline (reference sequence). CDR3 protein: CSARDTGGGPEAFF. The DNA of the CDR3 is TGCAGTGCTAGAGATACGGGAGGGGGCCCTGAAGCTTTCTTT.

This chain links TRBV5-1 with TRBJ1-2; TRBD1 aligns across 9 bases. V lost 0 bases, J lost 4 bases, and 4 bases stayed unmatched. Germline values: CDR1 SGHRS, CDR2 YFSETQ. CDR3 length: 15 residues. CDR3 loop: CASSLEGQGLYGYTF. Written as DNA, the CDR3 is TGCGCCAGCAGCTTGGAGGGACAGGGCCTCTATGGCTACACCTTC.

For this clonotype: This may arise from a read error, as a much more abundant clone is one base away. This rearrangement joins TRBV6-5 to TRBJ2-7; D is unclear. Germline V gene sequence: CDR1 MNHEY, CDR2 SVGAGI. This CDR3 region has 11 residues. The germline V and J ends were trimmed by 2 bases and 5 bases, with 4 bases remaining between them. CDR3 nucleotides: TGTGCCAGCAGTTACCGCCACGAGCAGTACTTC. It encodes CASSYRHEQYF.

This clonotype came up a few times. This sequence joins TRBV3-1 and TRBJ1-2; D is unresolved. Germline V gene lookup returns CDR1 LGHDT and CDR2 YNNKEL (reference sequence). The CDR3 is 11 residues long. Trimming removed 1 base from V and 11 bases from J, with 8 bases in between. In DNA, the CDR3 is TGTGCCAGCAGCCAAGTTGGCCATTACACCTTC. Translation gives CASSQVGHYTF.

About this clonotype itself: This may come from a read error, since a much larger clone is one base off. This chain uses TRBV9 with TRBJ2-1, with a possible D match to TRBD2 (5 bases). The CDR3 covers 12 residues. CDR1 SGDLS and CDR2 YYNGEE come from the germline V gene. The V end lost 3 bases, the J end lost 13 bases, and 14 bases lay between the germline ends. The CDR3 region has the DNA TGTGCCAGCAGCGCCAACGGGGAGACCCAGTTCTTC. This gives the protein CASSANGETQFF.

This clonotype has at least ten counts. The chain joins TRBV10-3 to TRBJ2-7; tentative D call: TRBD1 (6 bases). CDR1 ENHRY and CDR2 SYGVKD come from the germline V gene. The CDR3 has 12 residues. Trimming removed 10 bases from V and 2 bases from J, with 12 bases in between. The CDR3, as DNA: TGTGCCACTAGTGACAGGACCTACGAGCAGTACTTC. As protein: CATSDRTYEQYF.

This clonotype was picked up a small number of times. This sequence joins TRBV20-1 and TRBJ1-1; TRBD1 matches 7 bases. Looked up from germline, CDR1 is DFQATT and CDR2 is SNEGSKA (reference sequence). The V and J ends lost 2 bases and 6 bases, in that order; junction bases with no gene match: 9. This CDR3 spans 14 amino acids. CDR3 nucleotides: TGCAGTGCTAGAAATGGGCAGGGGGAACCTGAAGCTTTCTTT. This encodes CSARNGQGEPEAFF.

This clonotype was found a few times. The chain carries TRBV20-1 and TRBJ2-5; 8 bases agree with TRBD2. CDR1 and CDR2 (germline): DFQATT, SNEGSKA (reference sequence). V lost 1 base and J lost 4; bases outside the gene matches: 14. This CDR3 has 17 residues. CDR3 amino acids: CSARGPGLGALGETQYF. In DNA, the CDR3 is TGCAGTGCTAGAGGGCCGGGACTAGGAGCGTTAGGAGAGACCCAGTACTTC.

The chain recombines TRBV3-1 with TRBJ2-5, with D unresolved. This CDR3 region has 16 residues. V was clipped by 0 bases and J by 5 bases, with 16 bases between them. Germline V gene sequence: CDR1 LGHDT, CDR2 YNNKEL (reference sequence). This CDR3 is CASSQDWATKIETQYF. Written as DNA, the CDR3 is TGTGCCAGCAGCCAAGATTGGGCAACTAAGATCGAGACCCAGTACTTC.

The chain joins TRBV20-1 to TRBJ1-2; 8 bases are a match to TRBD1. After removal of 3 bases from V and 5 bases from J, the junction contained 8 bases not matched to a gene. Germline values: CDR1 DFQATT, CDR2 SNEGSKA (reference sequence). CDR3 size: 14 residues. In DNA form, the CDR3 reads TGCAGTGCTAGGGCGGCAGGGGGCCGGTATGGCTACACCTTC. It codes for CSARAAGGRYGYTF.

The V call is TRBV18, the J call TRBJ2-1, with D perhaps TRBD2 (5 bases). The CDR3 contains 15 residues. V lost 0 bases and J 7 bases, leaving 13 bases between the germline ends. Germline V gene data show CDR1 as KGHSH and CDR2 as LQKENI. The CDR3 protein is CASSPPLLARNEQFF. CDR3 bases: TGTGCCAGCTCACCACCCCTCCTAGCTCGGAATGAGCAGTTCTTC.

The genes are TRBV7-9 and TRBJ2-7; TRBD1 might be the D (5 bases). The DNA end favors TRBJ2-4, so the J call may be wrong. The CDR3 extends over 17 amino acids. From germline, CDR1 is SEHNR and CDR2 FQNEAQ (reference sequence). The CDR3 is CASSSHTLDRRFNIQYF. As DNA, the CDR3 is TGTGCCAGCAGCTCCCATACCTTAGACAGACGGTTTAACATTCAGTACTTC.

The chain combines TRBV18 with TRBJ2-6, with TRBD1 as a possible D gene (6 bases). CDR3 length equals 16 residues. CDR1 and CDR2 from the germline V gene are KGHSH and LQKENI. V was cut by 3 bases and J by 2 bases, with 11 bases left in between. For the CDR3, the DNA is TGTGCCAGCTCACCGCAGGGGATAACTGGGGCCAACGTCCTGACTTTC. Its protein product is CASSPQGITGANVLTF.

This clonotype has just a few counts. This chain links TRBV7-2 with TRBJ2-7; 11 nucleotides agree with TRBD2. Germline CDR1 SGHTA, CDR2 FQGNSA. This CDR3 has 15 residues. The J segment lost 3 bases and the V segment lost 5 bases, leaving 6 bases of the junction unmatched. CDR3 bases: TGTGCCAGCAGCACTGGACTAGCGGGCAACTACGAGCAGTACTTC. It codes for CASSTGLAGNYEQYF.

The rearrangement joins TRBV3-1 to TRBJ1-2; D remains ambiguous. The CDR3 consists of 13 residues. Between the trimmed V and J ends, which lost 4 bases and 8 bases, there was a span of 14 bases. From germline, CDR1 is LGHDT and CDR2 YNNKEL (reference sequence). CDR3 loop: CASSLDTHRGYTF. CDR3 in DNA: TGTGCCAGCAGCCTCGACACACACCGCGGCTACACCTTC.

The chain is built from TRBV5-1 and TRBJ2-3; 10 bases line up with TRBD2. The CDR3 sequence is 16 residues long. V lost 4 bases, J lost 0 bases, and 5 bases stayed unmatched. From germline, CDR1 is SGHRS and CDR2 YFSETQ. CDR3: CASSGLAGVSTDTQYF. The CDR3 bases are TGCGCCAGCAGCGGGCTAGCGGGGGTTAGCACAGATACGCAGTATTTT.

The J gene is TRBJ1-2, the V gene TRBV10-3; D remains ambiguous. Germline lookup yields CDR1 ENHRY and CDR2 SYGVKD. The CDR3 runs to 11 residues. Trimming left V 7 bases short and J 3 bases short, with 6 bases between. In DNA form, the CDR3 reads TGTGCCATCACCTCCGACTATGGCTACACCTTC. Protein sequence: CAITSDYGYTF.